This section outlines one TCR beta chain sequence together with its context. What it recognizes is unknown. These data come from a study of human T cells and chemical hapten exposure. Turning to the study itself: Researchers reported sensitizing a 2 cm by 2 cm upper inner arm skin site with 2% DPC. Points from the study as a whole: It should be noted that donors had alopecia, so their immune response may differ from healthy people's.

This CDR3 is built from 15 residues. Germline CDR1 SGDLS, CDR2 YYNGEE. Trimming left V 2 bases short and J 0 bases short, with 12 bases between. Per the study methods: Sample TCR totals centred on a median of around 96,000, ranging roughly 20,000 to 700,000. TCRdb analysed the RACE reads with MiXCR anew, one entry per CDR3 protein. TCRdb, rather than the study authors, made the V and J calls. The sample contains some 110,000 distinct CDR3 sequences, less than 15% of which appear only once. Sample time point: pre-sensitization, week 0. Treatment denoted: therapeutic diphenylcyclopropenone sensitization with weekly scalp DPC.

Specimen: whole blood, collected in connection with sensitization to the hapten diphenylcyclopropenone (DPC). This TCR came from a woman in her 50s with alopecia areata. Some clones in this sample may be carry-over from other donors' samples. The V call is TRBV9, the J call TRBJ2-7; possible D gene TRBD1, 7 bases. CDR3 sequence (DNA): TGTGCCAGCAGCGTGGCGGGACAGCTCTCCTACGAGCAGTACTTC. It translates to CASSVAGQLSYEQYF.